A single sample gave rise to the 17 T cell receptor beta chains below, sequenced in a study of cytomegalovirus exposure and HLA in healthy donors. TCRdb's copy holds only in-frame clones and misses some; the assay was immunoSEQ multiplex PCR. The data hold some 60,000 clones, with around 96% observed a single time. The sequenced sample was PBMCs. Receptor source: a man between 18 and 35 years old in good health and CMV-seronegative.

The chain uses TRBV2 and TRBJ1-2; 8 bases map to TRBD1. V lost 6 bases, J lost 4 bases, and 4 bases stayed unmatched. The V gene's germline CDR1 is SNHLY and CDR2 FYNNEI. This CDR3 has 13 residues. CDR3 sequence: CASSRQGLYGYTF. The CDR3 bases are TGTGCCAGCAGCCGACAGGGGCTCTATGGCTACACCTTC. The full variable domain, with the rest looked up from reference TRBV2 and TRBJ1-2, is EPEVTQTPSHQVTQMGQEVILRCVPISNHLYFYWYRQILGQKVEFLVSFYNNEISEKSEIFDDQFSVERPDGSNFTLKIRSTKLEDSAMYFCASSRQGLYGYTFGSGTRLTVV.

The CDR3 loop reads CASSPWTGGRDEQFF. In DNA form, the CDR3 reads TGTGCCAGCAGCCCTTGGACAGGGGGCAGGGATGAGCAGTTCTTC. J is TRBJ2-1 and V is TRBV9; 11 positions match TRBD1. J gave up 8 bases and V 4 bases, and 8 bases lay outside the gene matches. The CDR3 is 15 amino acids. CDR1 and CDR2 (germline): SGDLS, YYNGEE. The full variable domain, with the rest looked up from reference TRBV9 and TRBJ2-1, is DSGVTQTPKHLITATGQRVTLRCSPRSGDLSVYWYQQSLDQGLQFLIQYYNGEERAKGNILERFSAQQFPDLHSELNLSSLELGDSALYFCASSPWTGGRDEQFFGPGTRLTVL.

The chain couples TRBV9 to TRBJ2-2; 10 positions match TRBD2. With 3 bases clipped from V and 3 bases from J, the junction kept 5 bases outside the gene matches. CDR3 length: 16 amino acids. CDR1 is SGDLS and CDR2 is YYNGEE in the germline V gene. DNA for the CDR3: TGTGCCAGCAGCGAGCCGACTAGCGGGCACACCGGGGAGCTGTTTTTT. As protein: CASSEPTSGHTGELFF.

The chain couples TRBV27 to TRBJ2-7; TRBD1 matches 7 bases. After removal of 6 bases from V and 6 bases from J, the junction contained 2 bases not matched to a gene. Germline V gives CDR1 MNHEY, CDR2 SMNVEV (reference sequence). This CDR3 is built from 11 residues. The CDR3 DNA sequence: TGTGCCAGCAGGACAGGGACCGAGCAGTACTTC. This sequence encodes CASRTGTEQYF.

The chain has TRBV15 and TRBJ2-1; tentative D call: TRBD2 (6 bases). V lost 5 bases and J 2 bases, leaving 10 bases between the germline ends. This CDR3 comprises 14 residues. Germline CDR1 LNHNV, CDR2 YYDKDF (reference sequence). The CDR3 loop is CATSYRTTYNEQFF. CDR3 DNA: TGTGCCACCAGCTATAGGACTACCTACAATGAGCAGTTCTTC.

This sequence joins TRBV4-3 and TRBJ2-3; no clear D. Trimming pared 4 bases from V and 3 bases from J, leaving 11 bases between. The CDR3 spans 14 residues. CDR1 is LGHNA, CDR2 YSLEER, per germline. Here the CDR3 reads CASSPRSRTDTQYF. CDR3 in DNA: TGCGCCAGCAGCCCCCGGTCAAGAACAGATACGCAGTATTTT.

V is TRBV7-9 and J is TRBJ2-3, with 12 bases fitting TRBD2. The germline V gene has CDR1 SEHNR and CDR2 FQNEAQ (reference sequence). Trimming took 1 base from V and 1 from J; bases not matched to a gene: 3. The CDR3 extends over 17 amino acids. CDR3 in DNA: TGTGCCAGCAGCTTAGGACTAGCGGGAGATGGCACAGATACGCAGTATTTT. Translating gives CASSLGLAGDGTDTQYF.

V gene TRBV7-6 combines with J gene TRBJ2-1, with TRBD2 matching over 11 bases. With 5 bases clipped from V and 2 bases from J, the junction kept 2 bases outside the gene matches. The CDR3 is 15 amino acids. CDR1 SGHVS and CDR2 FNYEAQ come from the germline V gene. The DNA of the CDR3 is TGTGCCAGCAGCCATAGCGGGAGGGCCTACAATGAGCAGTTCTTC. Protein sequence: CASSHSGRAYNEQFF.

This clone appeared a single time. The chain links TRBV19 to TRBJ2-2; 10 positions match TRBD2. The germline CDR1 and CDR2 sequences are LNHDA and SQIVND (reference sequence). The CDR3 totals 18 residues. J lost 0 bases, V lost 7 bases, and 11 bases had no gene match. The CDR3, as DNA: TGTGCCAGTATTCCGGGACTAGCGCGAAAGGCGAACACCGGGGAGCTGTTTTTT. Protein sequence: CASIPGLARKANTGELFF. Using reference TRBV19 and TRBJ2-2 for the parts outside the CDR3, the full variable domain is DGGITQSPKYLFRKEGQNVTLSCEQNLNHDAMYWYRQDPGQGLRLIYYSQIVNDFQKGDIAEGYSVSREKKESFPLTVTSAQKNPTAFYLCASIPGLARKANTGELFFGEGSRLTVL.

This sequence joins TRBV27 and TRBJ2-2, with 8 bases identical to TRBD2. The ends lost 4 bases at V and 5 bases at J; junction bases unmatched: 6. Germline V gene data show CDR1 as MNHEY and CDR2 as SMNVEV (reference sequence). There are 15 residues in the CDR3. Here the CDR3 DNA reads TGTGCCAGCAGTTCCGGTAGCGGGGAAACCGGGGAGCTGTTTTTT. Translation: CASSSGSGETGELFF.

The CDR3 here is CASQGARETQYF. The CDR3 nucleotides are TGTGCCAGCCAGGGGGCTCGAGAGACCCAGTACTTC. The V gene is TRBV19, the J gene TRBJ2-5, with 8 bases fitting TRBD1. Germline values: CDR1 LNHDA, CDR2 SQIVND (reference sequence). The J segment lost 4 bases and the V segment lost 9 bases, leaving 4 bases of the junction unmatched. The CDR3 covers 12 residues.

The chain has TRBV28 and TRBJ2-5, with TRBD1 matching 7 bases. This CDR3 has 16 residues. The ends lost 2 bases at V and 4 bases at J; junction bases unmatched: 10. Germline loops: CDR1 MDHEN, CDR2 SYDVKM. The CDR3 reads CASSLTVGGVGETQYF. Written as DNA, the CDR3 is TGTGCCAGCAGTTTAACGGTAGGGGGCGTTGGAGAGACCCAGTACTTC.

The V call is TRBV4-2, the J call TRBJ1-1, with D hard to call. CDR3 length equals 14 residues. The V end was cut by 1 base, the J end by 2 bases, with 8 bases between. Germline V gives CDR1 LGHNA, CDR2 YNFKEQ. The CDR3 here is CASSQGGDNTEAFF. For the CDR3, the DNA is TGTGCCAGCAGCCAAGGAGGAGATAACACTGAAGCTTTCTTT.

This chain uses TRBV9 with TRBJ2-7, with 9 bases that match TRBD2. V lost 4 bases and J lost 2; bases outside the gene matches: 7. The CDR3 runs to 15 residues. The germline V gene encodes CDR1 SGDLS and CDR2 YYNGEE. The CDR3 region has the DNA TGTGCCAGCAGCCCCGGGACTAGCAGAACCTACGAGCAGTACTTC. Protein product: CASSPGTSRTYEQYF.

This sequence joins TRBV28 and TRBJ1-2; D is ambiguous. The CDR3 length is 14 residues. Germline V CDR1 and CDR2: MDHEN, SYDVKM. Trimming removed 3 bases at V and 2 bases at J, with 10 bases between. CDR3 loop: CASSFVAANYGYTF. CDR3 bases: TGTGCCAGCAGTTTTGTGGCAGCGAACTATGGCTACACCTTC.

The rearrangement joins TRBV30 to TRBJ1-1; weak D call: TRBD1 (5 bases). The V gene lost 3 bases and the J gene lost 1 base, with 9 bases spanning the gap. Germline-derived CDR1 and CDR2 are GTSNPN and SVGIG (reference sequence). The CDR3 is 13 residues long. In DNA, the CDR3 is TGTGCCTGGAGCGGGCAGGGGAACACTGAAGCTTTCTTT. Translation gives CAWSGQGNTEAFF.

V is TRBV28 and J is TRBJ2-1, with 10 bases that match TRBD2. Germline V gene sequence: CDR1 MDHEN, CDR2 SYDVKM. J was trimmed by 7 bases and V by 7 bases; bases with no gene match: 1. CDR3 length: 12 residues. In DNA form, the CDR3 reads TGTGCCAGCACACTAGCGGGGAATGAGCAGTTCTTC. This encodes CASTLAGNEQFF.